This T cell receptor beta chain was documented in a study of shared clonotypes between healthy human individuals (dated by TCRdb to the early 2020s). The study in broad terms: The cohort included three men and two women between 18 and 49 years of age. For each donor, CD4 naive and CD4 memory were each given three plates, CD8 naive was given two plates, and CD8 memory was given one plate. Blood TCR repertoires of about 5 healthy adults were deeply sequenced to estimate repertoire size and the extent of clonotype sharing between individuals. Libraries were prepared and TCR repertoires were sequenced by different laboratories using diverse techniques, in order to increase sequencing depth and limit assay-specific biases. Between about 0.85 and 10 billion PBMCs per donor were obtained by leukapheresis.

What the study reported, not specific to this receptor: When four donors were compared, the shared fraction of clonotypes was about 5% for naive CD4, more than 3% for naive CD8, 2.3% for memory CD4, and 0.4% for memory CD8. Larger estimated clonotype richness was generally found for naive subsets than for memory subsets. Based on pairwise subsampling, the degree of clonotype sharing among donors was expected to be affected by sequencing depth. The small number of donors limited the genetic and exposure-history diversity represented. Only blood was sampled, and tissue TCR repertoires likely differ from those in blood. Higher generation probabilities were observed for clonotypes shared by all four sorted-subset donors than for non-shared clonotypes. Even with the large sequencing depth, rarefaction of the sorted-subset datasets indicated that sequencing was incomplete.

The donors were healthy, HIV-negative adults with no recently reported acute infections or vaccinations. Every donor was a Caucasian adult living in Nashville, Tennessee, USA. CD4+ T cells were enriched by magnetic negative selection, after which naive cells were positively selected on CD45RA and the negative fraction was taken as the memory subset. Blood was obtained by leukapheresis, after which PBMCs were separated by Ficoll-Histopaque density gradient centrifugation and cryopreserved in liquid nitrogen vapor phase. Analytical flow cytometry was used to check the purity and quantity of each magnetically sorted T cell population. Genomic DNA was isolated from every sorted fraction and measured by UV absorbance on a Nanodrop 2000c. For this clone: The antigen it binds to is not known. No quality values exist for individual bases; no much larger clone is one base distant.

The CDR1 and CDR2 encoded by the germline V gene are MDHEN and SYDVKM. Reading from cysteine to phenylalanine, the CDR3 counts 14 amino acids. Only the CDR3 portion is preserved as DNA: 42 bases, with reading frame beginning at the first base. The junction shows trimming of 7 bases on V and 4 bases on J, plus 14 bases between the germline ends. TCR CDR3 regions were amplified from genomic DNA by multiplex PCR using the deep immunoSEQ assay. Extracted genomic DNA from each cell subset was spread evenly across all wells of several immunoSEQ 96-well plates, with each plate serving as a replicate. For sorted subsets, each replicate PCR was loaded with roughly 190 ng genomic DNA, equivalent to about 30,000 T cell genomes. The purified libraries were quantified using a Qubit 3.0 fluorometer, sized with a Bioanalyzer 2100, and then quantified again using the KAPA Library Quantification kit. Each immunoSEQ 96-well plate was sequenced on its own single-read 150-cycle Illumina NextSeq 550 flow cell. Per the source publication's procedure: Because only junctional sequences without quality scores were contained in the immunoSEQ output, filtering matching that applied to full-length reads could not be performed. Sequences were annotated with PyIR, a Python wrapper for IgBLAST v1.9, and V/J genes and CDR3 were assigned using IMGT germline references. Reads were filtered out if the reads had weak V/J assignments (E-value above 1e-6), no CDR3, stop codons, out-of-frame junctions, or ambiguous translated residues. V3J clonotypes were defined as sequences sharing the same inferred V gene, J gene, and CDR3 amino acid sequence. Percentage overlap between repertoires was computed as shared unique clonotypes divided by the size of the smaller repertoire. Richness of each repertoire was evaluated using RTK rarefaction, the Chao1 estimator, and Recon v2.1 estimates of unobserved clonotypes. Generation probabilities were computed with OLGA for all TCRbeta clonotypes obtained by the gDNA method from several donors. TCRdb holds this immuneACCESS table with in-frame rearrangements only. Some clones are missing; in checked studies, unresolved V genes explain under half, and the rest has no known cause. The D gene and trimming were derived from the DNA, and the V and J assignments and clone size from that table. A total of roughly 640,000 clones appear in this sample, 97% of them only once. The ten largest make up around 0.06% of the sample.

The sequenced sample consisted of naive CD4+ T cells sorted from blood. This specimen's cell subset or site label, per the study, means: CD45RA+ positively selected. The sequence derives from a woman in her 30s in good health. In this chain, TRBV28 is recombined with TRBJ1-5, with no confidently assigned D gene. Here is the DNA: TGTGCCAGCATCCCGAGGTGGGAAAATCAGCCCCAGCATTTT. It specifies CASIPRWENQPQHF.